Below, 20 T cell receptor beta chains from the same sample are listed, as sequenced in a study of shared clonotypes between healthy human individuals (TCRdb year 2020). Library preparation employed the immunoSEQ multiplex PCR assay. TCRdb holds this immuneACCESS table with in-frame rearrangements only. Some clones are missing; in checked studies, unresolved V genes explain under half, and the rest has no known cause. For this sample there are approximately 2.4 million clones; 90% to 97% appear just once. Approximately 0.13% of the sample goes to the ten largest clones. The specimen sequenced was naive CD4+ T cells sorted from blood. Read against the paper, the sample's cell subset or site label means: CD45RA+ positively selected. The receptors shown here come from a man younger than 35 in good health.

CDR3 DNA sequence: TGTGCCAGCAGCTTAGAGGTATCCCTGGCCACAGATACGCAGTATTTT. It yields the protein CASSLEVSLATDTQYF. The V gene is TRBV7-4, the J gene TRBJ2-3; D gene unclear. Germline CDR1 and CDR2: SGHVT and SQSDAQ. V lost 1 base and J 2 bases, leaving 13 bases between the germline ends. The CDR3 is 16 amino acids.

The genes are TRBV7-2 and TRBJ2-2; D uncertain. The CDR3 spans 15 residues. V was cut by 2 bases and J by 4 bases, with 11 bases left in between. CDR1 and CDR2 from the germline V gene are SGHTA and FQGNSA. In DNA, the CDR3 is TGTGCCAGCAGCTTATATCGCATTCCCACCGGGGAGCTGTTTTTT. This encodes CASSLYRIPTGELFF. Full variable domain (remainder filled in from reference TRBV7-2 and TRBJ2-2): GAGVSQSPSNKVTEKGKDVELRCDPISGHTALYWYRQSLGQGLEFLIYFQGNSAPDKSGLPSDRFSAERTGGSVSTLTIQRTQQEDSAVYLCASSLYRIPTGELFFGEGSRLTVL.

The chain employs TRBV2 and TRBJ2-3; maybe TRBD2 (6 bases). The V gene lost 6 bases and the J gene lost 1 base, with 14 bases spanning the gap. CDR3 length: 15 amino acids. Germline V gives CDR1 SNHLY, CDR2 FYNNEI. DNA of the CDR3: TGTGCCAGCAGGATGGGACTCCACGGCACAGATACGCAGTATTTT. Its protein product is CASRMGLHGTDTQYF.

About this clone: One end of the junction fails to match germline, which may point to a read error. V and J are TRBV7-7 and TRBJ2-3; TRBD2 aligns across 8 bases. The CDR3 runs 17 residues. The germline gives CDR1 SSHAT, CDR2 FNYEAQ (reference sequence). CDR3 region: CASSPFPRGGSTDTQYF. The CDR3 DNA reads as TGTGCTAGCAGCCCCTTCCCTCGCGGGGGGAGCACAGATACGCAGTATTTT.

The CDR3 sequence: CASSPQTGDVNGQYF. CDR3 coding DNA: TGTGCCAGCAGCCCCCAGACAGGGGACGTTAACGGTCAGTACTTC. The chain carries TRBV2 and TRBJ2-4; TRBD1 aligns across 8 bases. Germline V gene data show CDR1 as SNHLY and CDR2 as FYNNEI. CDR3 length equals 15 residues. V trimming: 6 bases; J trimming: 12 bases; junction bases outside the gene matches: 16.

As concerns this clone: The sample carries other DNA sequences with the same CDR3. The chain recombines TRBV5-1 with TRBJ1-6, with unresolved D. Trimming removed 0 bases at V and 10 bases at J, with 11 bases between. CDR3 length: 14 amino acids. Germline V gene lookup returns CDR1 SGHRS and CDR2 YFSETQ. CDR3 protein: CASSLGQSGSPLHF. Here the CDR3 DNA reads TGCGCCAGCAGCTTGGGGCAGTCAGGCTCACCCCTCCACTTT. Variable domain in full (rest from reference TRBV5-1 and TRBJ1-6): KAGVTQTPRYLIKTRGQQVTLSCSPISGHRSVSWYQQTPGQGLQFLFEYFSETQRNKGNFPGRFSGRQFSNSRSEMNVSTLELGDSALYLCASSLGQSGSPLHFGNGTRLTVT.

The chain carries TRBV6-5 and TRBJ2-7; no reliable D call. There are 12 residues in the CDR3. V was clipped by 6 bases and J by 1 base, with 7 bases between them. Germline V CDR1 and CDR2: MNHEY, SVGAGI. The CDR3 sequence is CASRSESYEQYF. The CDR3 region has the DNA TGTGCCAGCAGGAGTGAATCCTACGAGCAGTACTTC.

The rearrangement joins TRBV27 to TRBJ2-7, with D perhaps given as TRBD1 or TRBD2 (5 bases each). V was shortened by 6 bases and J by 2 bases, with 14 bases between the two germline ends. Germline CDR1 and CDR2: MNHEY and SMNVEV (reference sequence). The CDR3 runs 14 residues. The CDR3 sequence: CASSLQGAPYEQYF. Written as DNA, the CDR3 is TGTGCCAGCAGCCTGCAGGGAGCACCCTACGAGCAGTACTTC.

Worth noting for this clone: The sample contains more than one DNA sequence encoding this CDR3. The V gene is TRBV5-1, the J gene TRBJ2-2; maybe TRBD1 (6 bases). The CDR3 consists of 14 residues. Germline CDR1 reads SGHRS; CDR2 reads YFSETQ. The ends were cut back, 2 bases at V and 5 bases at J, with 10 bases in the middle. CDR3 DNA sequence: TGCGCCAGCAGCTTAGGGGGTAGTACCGGGGAGCTGTTTTTT. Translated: CASSLGGSTGELFF.

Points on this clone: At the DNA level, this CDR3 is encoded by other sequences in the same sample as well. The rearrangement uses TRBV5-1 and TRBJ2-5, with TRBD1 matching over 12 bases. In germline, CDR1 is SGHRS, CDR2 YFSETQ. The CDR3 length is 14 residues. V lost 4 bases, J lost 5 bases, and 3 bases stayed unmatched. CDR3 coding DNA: TGCGCCAGCAGCCCCGGGACAGGGGGCGAGACCCAGTACTTC. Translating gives CASSPGTGGETQYF.

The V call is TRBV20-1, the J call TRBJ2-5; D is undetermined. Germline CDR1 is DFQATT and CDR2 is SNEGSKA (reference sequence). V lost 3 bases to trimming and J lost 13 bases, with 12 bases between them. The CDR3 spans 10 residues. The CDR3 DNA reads TGCAGTGCTAGTGCCCCTCCTCCGTACTTC. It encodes CSASAPPPYF.

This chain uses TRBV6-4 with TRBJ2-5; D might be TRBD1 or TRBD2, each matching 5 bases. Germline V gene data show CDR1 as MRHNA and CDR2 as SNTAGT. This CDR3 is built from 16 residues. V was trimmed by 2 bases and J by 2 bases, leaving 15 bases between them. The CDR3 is CASSDHPGQFQETQYF. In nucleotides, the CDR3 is TGTGCCAGCAGTGACCACCCGGGGCAATTTCAAGAGACCCAGTACTTC.

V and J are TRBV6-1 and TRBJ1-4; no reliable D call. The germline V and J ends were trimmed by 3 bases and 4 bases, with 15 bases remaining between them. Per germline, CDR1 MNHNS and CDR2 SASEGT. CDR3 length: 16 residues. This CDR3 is CASSDITRVDNEKLFF. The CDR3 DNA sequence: TGTGCCAGCAGTGATATAACTAGGGTGGATAATGAAAAACTGTTTTTT.

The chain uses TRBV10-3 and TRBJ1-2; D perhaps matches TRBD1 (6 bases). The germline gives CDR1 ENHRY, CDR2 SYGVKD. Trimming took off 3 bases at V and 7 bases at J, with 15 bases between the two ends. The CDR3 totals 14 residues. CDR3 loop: CAISEKGGGPGYTF. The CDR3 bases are TGTGCCATCAGTGAAAAAGGGGGGGGCCCTGGCTACACCTTC.

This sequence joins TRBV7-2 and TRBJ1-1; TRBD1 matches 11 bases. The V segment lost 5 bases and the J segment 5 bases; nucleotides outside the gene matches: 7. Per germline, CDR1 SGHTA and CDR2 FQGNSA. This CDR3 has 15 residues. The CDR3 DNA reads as TGTGCCAGCAGCCCTCCGGACAGGGGGCGGACTGAAGCTTTCTTT. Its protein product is CASSPPDRGRTEAFF. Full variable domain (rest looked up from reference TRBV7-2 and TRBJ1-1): GAGVSQSPSNKVTEKGKDVELRCDPISGHTALYWYRQSLGQGLEFLIYFQGNSAPDKSGLPSDRFSAERTGGSVSTLTIQRTQQEDSAVYLCASSPPDRGRTEAFFGQGTRLTVV.

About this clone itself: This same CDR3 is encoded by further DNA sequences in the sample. CDR3 in DNA: TGTGCCAGCTCACCGCAGGGGAACTACGAGCAGTACTTC. This translates into CASSPQGNYEQYF. This sequence joins TRBV18 and TRBJ2-7; TRBD1 is a possible D gene (6 bases). The germline V gene has CDR1 KGHSH and CDR2 LQKENI. V dropped 3 bases and J dropped 3 bases, with 9 bases sitting between them. The CDR3 runs 13 residues.

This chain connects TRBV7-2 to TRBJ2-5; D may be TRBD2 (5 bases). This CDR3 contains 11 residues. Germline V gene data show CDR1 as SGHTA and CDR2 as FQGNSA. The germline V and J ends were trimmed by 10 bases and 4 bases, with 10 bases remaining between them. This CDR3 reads CATGVRETQYF. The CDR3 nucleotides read TGTGCCACCGGGGTCCGAGAGACCCAGTACTTC.

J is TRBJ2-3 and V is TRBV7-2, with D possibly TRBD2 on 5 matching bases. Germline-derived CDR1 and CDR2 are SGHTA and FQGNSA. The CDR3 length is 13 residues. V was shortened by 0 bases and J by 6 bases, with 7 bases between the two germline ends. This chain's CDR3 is CASSLAEVDTQYF. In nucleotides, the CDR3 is TGTGCCAGCAGCTTAGCGGAGGTGGATACGCAGTATTTT.

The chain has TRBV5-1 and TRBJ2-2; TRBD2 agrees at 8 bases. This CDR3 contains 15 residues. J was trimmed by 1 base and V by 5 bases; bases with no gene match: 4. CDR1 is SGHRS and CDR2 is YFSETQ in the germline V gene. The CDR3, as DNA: TGCGCCAGCAGTAATCTAGCGGGGAACACCGGGGAGCTGTTTTTT. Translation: CASSNLAGNTGELFF.

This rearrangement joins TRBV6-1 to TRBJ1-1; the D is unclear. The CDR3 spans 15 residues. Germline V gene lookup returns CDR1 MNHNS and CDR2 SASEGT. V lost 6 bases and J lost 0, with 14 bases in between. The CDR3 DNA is TGTGCCAGCAGCGATCTACAGACCTTGAACACTGAAGCTTTCTTT. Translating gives CASSDLQTLNTEAFF.